This TCR beta chain stems from a study of blood T cell repertoires in COVID-19. Study-level information: Samples of COVID-19 (acute and convalescent) were obtained from the United States, Italy and Spain. PBMCs, B-cell-depleted T cells, or T cells provided the cDNA or gDNA that made up the material.

Original data processing: It was from reference gene primer amplification that nucleated cell counts were estimated. Clones were read by immunoSEQ multiplex PCR, and TCRdb kept only the in-frame ones, dropping some. From that table come the V and J calls and clone size; the DNA was used to work out D and trimming. The sample yields some 150,000 clones, about four fifths seen once. V lost 5 bases and J 4 bases, leaving 11 bases between the germline ends. CDR3 length: 13 residues. Looked up from germline, CDR1 is WNHNN and CDR2 is SYGVQD (reference sequence). The clonotype originates from a human donor with acute or convalescent COVID-19. The donor label of this sample is uncertain. The genes are TRBV10-1 and TRBJ1-1; D perhaps matches TRBD1 (6 bases). Sequencing was carried out using peripheral blood. CDR3 sequence (DNA): TGCGCCAGCAGTCGCACAGGGAGCACTGAAGCTTTCTTT. Translated: CASSRTGSTEAFF.